The present TCR beta chain was sequenced within a study of neurological immune-mediated disorders. The V end lost 4 bases, the J end lost 7 bases, and 19 bases lay between the germline ends. Germline CDR1 DFQATT, CDR2 SNEGSKA (reference sequence). The CDR3 runs to 14 residues. TCRdb ran MiXCR on the 5' RACE reads and lists one entry per CDR3 protein. The sample lists under 70,000 distinct CDR3 sequences; roughly 3.1% were seen once. The receptor was derived from a woman aged 50 to 60 with multiple sclerosis. The genes are TRBV20-1 and TRBJ1-2; TRBD1 is a possible D gene (5 bases). Material: PBMCs. The CDR3 region is CSAITPLRDGGYTF. CDR3 nucleotide sequence: TGCAGTGCTATTACCCCACTCAGGGATGGTGGCTACACCTTC.